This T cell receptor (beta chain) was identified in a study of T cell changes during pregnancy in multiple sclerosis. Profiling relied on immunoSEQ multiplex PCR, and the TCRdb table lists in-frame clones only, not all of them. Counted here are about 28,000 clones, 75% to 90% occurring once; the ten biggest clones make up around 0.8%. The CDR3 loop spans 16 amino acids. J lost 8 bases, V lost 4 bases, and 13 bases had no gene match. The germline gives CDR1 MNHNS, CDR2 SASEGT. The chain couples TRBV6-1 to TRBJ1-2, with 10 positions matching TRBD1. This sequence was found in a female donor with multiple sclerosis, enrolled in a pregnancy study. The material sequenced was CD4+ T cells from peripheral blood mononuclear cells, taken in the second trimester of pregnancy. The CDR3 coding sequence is TGTGCCAGCAGTGTTGGGACAGGGGCCCTCCAAGGCGGCTACACCTTC. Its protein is CASSVGTGALQGGYTF.